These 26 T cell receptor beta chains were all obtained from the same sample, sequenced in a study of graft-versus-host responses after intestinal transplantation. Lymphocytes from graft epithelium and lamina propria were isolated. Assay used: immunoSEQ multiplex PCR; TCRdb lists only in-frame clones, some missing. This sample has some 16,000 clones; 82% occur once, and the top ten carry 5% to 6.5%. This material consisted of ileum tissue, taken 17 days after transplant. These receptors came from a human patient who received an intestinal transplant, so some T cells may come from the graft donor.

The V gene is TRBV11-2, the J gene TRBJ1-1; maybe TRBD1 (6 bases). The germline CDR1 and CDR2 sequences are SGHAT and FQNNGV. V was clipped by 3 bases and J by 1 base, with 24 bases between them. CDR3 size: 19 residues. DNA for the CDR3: TGTGCCAGCAGCTTTACGTGGAAAGGGGGACCGCGGTGGAACACTGAAGCTTTCTTT. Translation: CASSFTWKGGPRWNTEAFF.

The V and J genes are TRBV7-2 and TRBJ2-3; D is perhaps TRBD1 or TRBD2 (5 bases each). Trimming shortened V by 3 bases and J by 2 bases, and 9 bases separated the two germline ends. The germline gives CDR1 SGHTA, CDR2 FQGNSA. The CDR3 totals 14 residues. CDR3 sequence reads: CASSLGDDTDTQYF. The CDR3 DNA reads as TGTGCCAGCAGCTTGGGGGATGACACAGATACGCAGTATTTT. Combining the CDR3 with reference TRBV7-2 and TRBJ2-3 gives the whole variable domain GAGVSQSPSNKVTEKGKDVELRCDPISGHTALYWYRQSLGQGLEFLIYFQGNSAPDKSGLPSDRFSAERTGGSVSTLTIQRTQQEDSAVYLCASSLGDDTDTQYFGPGTRLTVL.

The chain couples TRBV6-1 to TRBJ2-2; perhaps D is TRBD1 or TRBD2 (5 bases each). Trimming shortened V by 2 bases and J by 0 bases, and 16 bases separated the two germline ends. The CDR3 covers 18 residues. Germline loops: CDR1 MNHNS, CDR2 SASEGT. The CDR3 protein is CASSEYVYGGTNTGELFF. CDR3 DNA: TGTGCCAGCAGTGAATATGTGTATGGGGGTACGAACACCGGGGAGCTGTTTTTT.

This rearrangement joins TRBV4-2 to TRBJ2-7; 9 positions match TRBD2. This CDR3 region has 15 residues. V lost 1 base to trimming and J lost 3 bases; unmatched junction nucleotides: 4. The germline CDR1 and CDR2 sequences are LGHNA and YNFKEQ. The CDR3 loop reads CASSQGLAANYEQYF. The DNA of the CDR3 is TGTGCCAGCAGCCAAGGACTAGCGGCCAACTACGAGCAGTACTTC.

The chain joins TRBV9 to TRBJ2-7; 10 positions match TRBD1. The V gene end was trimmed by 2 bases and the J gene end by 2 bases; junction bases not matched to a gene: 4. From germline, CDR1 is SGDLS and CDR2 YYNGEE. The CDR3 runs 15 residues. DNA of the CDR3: TGTGCCAGCAGCGTGGCGGGACAGGGGCCCTACGAGCAGTACTTC. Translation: CASSVAGQGPYEQYF.

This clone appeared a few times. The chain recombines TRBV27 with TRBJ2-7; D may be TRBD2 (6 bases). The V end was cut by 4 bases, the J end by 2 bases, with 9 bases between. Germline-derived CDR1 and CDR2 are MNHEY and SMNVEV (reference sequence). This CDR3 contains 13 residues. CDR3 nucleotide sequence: TGTGCCAGCAGTTCGGGACTCACCTACGAGCAGTACTTC. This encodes CASSSGLTYEQYF.

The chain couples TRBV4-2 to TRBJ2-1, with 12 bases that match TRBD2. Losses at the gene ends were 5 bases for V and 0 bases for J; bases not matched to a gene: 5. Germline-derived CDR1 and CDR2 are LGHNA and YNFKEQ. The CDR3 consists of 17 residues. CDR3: CASSGGLAGSSYNEQFF. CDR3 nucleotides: TGTGCCAGCAGCGGGGGACTAGCGGGCAGCTCCTACAATGAGCAGTTCTTC.

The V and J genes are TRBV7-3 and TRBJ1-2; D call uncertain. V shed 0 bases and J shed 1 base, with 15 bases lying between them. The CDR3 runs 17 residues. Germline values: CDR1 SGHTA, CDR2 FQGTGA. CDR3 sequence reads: CASSLTRRSGVNYGYTF. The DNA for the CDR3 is TGTGCCAGCAGCTTAACGCGTAGGAGTGGAGTTAACTATGGCTACACCTTC.

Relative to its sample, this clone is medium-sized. This CDR3 reads CASSYWTGIAGELFF. The DNA of the CDR3 is TGTGCCAGCAGTTACTGGACAGGGATTGCCGGGGAGCTGTTTTTT. The chain carries TRBV6-6 and TRBJ2-2; TRBD1 matches 8 bases. CDR1 is MNHNY, CDR2 SVGAGI, per germline (reference sequence). V dropped 1 base and J dropped 6; count of bases not matched to a gene: 4. CDR3 length: 15 amino acids.

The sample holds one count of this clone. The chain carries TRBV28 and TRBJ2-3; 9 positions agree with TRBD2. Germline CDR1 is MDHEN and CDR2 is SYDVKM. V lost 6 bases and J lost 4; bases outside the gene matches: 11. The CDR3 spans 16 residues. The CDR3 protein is CASSRWGAGGADTQYF. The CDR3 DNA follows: TGTGCCAGCAGCCGTTGGGGAGCGGGGGGCGCAGATACGCAGTATTTT. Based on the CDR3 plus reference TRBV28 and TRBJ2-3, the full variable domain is DVKVTQSSRYLVKRTGEKVFLECVQDMDHENMFWYRQDPGLGLRLIYFSYDVKMKEKGDIPEGYSVSREKKERFSLILESASTNQTSMYLCASSRWGAGGADTQYFGPGTRLTVL.

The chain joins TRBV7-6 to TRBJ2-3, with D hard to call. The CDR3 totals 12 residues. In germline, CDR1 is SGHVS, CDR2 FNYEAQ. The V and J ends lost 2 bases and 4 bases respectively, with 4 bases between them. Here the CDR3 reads CASSLNADTQYF. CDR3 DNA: TGTGCCAGCAGCTTAAACGCAGATACGCAGTATTTT.

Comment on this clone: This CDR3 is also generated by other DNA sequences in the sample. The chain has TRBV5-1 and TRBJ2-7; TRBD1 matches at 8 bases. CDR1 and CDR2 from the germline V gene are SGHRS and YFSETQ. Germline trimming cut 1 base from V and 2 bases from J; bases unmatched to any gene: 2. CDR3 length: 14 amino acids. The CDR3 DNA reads TGCGCCAGCAGCTTGAAACAGGGGGCCTACGAGCAGTACTTC. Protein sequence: CASSLKQGAYEQYF.

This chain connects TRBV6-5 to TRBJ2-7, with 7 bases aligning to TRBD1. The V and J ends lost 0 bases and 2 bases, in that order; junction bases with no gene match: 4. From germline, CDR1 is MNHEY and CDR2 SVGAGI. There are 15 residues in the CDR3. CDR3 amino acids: CASSYSTGRAYEQYF. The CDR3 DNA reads TGTGCCAGCAGTTACTCGACAGGGAGAGCCTACGAGCAGTACTTC.

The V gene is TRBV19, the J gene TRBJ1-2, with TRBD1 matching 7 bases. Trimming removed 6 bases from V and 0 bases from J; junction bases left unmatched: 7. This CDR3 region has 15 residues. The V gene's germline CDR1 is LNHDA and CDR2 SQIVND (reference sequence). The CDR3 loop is CASRDGDRANYGYTF. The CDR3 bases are TGTGCCAGTAGGGACGGGGACAGAGCTAACTATGGCTACACCTTC.

CDR3 nucleotide sequence: TGCGCCAGCAGCTTGGGAAGCAGGGAGGGATCTTACGAGCAGTACTTC. This gives the protein CASSLGSREGSYEQYF. The chain carries TRBV5-1 and TRBJ2-7; 7 nucleotides align to TRBD2. This CDR3 has 16 amino acids. V shed 0 bases and J 4 bases; nucleotides not matched to a gene: 10. The germline V gene encodes CDR1 SGHRS and CDR2 YFSETQ.

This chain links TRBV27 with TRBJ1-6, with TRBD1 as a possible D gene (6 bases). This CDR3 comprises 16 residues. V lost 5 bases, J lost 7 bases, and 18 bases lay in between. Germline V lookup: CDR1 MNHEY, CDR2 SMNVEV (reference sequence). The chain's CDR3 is CASSPRTVFQNSPLHF. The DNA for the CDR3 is TGTGCCAGCAGTCCACGGACAGTCTTTCAAAATTCACCCCTCCACTTT.

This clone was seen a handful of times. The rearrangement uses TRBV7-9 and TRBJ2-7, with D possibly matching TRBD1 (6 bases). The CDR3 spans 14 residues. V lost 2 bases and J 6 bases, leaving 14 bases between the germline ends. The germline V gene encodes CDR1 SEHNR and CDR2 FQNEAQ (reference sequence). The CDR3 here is CASSLSPMGAEQYF. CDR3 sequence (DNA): TGTGCCAGCAGCTTATCCCCAATGGGGGCCGAGCAGTACTTC.

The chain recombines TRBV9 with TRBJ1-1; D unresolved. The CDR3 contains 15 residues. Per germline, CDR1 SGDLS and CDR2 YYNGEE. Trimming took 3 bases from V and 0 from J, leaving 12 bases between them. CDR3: CASSAEGAMNTEAFF. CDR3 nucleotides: TGTGCCAGCAGCGCTGAGGGAGCTATGAACACTGAAGCTTTCTTT.

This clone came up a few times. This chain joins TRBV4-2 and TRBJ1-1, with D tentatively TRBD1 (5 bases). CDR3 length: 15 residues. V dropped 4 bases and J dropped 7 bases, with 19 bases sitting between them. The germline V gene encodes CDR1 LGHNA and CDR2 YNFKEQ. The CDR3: CASSPPAGQGLEAFF. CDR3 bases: TGTGCCAGCAGCCCCCCTGCGGGGCAGGGTCTTGAAGCTTTCTTT.

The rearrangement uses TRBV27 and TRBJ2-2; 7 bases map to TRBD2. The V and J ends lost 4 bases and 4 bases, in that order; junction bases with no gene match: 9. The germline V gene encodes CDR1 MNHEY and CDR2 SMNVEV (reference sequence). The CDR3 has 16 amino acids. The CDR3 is CASSSSLAAITGELFF. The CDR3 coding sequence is TGTGCCAGCAGTTCCTCCCTAGCGGCTATCACCGGGGAGCTGTTTTTT.

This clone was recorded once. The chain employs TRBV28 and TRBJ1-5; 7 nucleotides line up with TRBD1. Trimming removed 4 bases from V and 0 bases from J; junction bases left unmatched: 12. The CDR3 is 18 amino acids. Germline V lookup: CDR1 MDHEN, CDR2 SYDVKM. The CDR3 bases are TGTGCCAGCAGTTATTCCGGGGACAGCCTCTATAGCAATCAGCCCCAGCATTTT. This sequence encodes CASSYSGDSLYSNQPQHF.

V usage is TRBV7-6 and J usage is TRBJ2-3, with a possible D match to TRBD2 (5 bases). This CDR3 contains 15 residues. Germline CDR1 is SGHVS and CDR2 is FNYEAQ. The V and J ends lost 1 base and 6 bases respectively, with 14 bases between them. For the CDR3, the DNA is TGTGCCAGCAGCTTAGGGACGGCGCGAGGGGATACGCAGTATTTT. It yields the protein CASSLGTARGDTQYF.

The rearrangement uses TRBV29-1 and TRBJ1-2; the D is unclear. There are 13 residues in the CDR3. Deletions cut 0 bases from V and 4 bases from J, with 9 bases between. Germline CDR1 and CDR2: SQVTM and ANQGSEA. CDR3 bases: TGCAGCGTTGAAGATCTGGAGGGCTATGGCTACACCTTC. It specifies CSVEDLEGYGYTF.

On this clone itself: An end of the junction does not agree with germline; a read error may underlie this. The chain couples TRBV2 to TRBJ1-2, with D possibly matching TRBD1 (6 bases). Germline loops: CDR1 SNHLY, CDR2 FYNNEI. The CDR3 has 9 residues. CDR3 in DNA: TGTGCCGGCAGGGGAGGCTACACCTTC. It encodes CAGRGGYTF.

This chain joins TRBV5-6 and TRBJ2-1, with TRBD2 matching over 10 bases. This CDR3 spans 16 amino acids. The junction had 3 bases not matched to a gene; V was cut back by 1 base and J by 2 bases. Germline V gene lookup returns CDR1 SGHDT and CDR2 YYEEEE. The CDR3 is CASSLSSGSTYNEQFF. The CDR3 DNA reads TGTGCCAGCAGCTTGTCTAGCGGGAGTACCTACAATGAGCAGTTCTTC.

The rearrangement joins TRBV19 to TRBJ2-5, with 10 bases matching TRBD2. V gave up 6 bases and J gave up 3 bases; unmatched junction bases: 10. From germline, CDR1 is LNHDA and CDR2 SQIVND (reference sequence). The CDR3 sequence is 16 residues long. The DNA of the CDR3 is TGTGCCAGTAGCCGGTGGGCCAGCGGGGGGGAAGAGACCCAGTACTTC. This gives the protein CASSRWASGGEETQYF.